A selection of T cell receptor beta chains follows, all from one sample in a study of shared T cell receptors in the human thymus. Libraries were prepared by immunoSEQ multiplex PCR; TCRdb keeps only in-frame clonotypes and omits some of them. The sample lists 700,000 or so clones, 75% to 90% seen once, with around 0.0099% in the top ten. These data also featured in a second study, about human thymus T cells.

Sequencing used thymocytes. The receptors shown here come from a girl less than two years old with a congenital heart defect. Each CDR3 is given with its conserved first and last residue. A D gene is named only where the DNA matches it firmly. Some rows mark clone size as missing; the rest say once, few, many or name a class of expanded clone.

>TRBJ1-6|.|TRBV5-1|TRBD1
CASSRLGQENSPLHF
TGCGCCAGCAGCCGCTTGGGACAGGAAAATTCACCCCTCCACTTT
>TRBJ2-2|.|TRBV7-6|.
CASSPLQDTTDTNTGELFF
TGTGCCAGCAGCCCGCTACAAGACACGACGGACACGAACACCGGGGAGCTGTTTTTT
>TRBJ2-2|once|TRBV9|.
CASSPRDGRLTGELFF
TGTGCCAGCAGCCCCCGGGATGGACGCCTGACCGGGGAGCTGTTTTTT
>TRBJ1-2|few|TRBV15|TRBD1
CATSRDRSGTGWNYGYTF
TGTGCCACCAGCAGAGATCGTTCCGGGACAGGGTGGAACTATGGCTACACCTTC
>TRBJ1-2|.|TRBV27|TRBD1
CASSFRTGRGGYTF
TGTGCCAGCAGTTTTAGGACAGGGCGGGGTGGCTACACCTTC
>TRBJ2-7|once|TRBV5-1|TRBD2
CASSLGLVGVEQYF
TGCGCCAGCAGCTTAGGACTAGTAGGAGTCGAGCAGTACTTC
>TRBJ2-3|.|TRBV6-1|.
CANSLSRPTDTQYF
TGTGCCAACAGCCTCTCGCGGCCGACAGATACGCAGTATTTT
>TRBJ2-3|.|TRBV7-8|.
CASSLVLPRADTQYF
TGTGCCAGCAGCTTAGTTCTCCCCCGTGCAGATACGCAGTATTTT
>TRBJ2-5|.|TRBV29-1|TRBD2
CSDHGTSGETQETQYF
TGCAGCGACCACGGGACTAGCGGGGAAACCCAAGAGACCCAGTACTTC
>TRBJ2-5|.|TRBV7-9|.
CASSPTIRETQYF
TGTGCCAGCAGCCCTACGATTCGAGAGACCCAGTACTTC
>TRBJ2-7|.|TRBV6-5|TRBD1
CASSYGDSFSPYEQYF
TGTGCCAGCAGTTACGGGGACAGCTTTTCTCCCTACGAGCAGTACTTC
>TRBJ1-2|.|TRBV30|.
CAGKSQGIYGYTF
TGTGCCGGAAAAAGCCAGGGTATATATGGCTACACCTTC
>TRBJ1-2|.|TRBV19|TRBD1
CASRAPGQGPHGYTF
TGTGCCAGTAGAGCTCCGGGACAGGGCCCGCATGGCTACACCTTC
>TRBJ1-6|.|TRBV15|TRBD1
CATSRVGFGTDPDSLHF
TGTGCCACCAGCAGAGTTGGTTTCGGGACAGATCCCGATTCCCTCCACTTT
>TRBJ1-2|.|TRBV19|.
CASKTRQVGGYTF
TGTGCCAGTAAAACTCGGCAGGTTGGGGGCTACACCTTC
>TRBJ1-1|.|TRBV7-3|.
CASSSLPGCGEAFF
TGTGCCAGCAGCTCATTACCGGGGTGTGGGGAAGCTTTCTTT
>TRBJ1-4|.|TRBV15|TRBD1
CATSRDRGVIEKLFF
TGTGCCACCAGCAGGGACAGGGGAGTGATTGAAAAACTGTTTTTT
>TRBJ1-1|.|TRBV11-1|.
CASSFVLAEAFF
TGTGCCAGCAGCTTCGTCCTCGCTGAAGCTTTCTTT
>TRBJ1-2|.|TRBV29-1|.
CSVLTGRNYGYTF
TGCAGCGTTTTGACAGGACGTAACTATGGCTACACCTTC
>TRBJ2-7|.|TRBV5-1|.
CASSFDQGSYEQYF
TGCGCCAGCAGCTTCGACCAGGGCTCCTACGAGCAGTACTTC
>TRBJ1-6|.|TRBV4-3|.
CASSQRVRRGSPLHF
TGCGCCAGCAGCCAACGCGTACGGCGGGGTTCACCCCTCCACTTT
>TRBJ1-1|.|TRBV7-2|TRBD1
CASSLSDRGSRGNTEAFF
TGTGCCAGCAGCTTATCGGACAGGGGTTCGAGAGGGAACACTGAAGCTTTCTTT
>TRBJ2-1|.|TRBV6-5|.
CASSYRQQNEQFF
TGTGCCAGCAGTTACCGACAACAAAATGAGCAGTTCTTC
>TRBJ2-7|.|TRBV2|TRBD1
CASSVRQGAYEQYF
TGTGCCAGCAGTGTTAGGCAGGGGGCCTACGAGCAGTACTTC
>TRBJ1-1|few|TRBV29-1|.
CSVDRRDNTEAFF
TGCAGCGTTGACCGCAGGGATAACACTGAAGCTTTCTTT
>TRBJ2-5|.|TRBV19|TRBD1
CASSTDRGNSETQYF
TGTGCCAGTAGCACGGACAGGGGGAATTCTGAGACCCAGTACTTC
>TRBJ1-5|.|TRBV2|TRBD1
CASSSDRDQPQHF
TGTGCCAGTAGTTCTGACAGGGATCAGCCCCAGCATTTT
>TRBJ2-5|.|TRBV5-1|.
CASSGTQETQYF
TGCGCCAGCAGTGGCACCCAAGAGACCCAGTACTTC
>TRBJ2-5|.|TRBV4-3|.
CASSQDSVAKRQGGPETQYF
TGCGCCAGCAGCCAAGATTCCGTAGCGAAAAGACAAGGCGGTCCGGAGACCCAGTACTTC
>TRBJ2-7|.|TRBV29-1|.
CSVEDDRESSYEQYF
TGCAGCGTTGAAGATGATAGGGAGAGCTCCTACGAGCAGTACTTC
>TRBJ1-1|.|TRBV7-9|TRBD1
CASSLATGSREAFF
TGTGCCAGCAGCTTAGCGACAGGGAGCAGGGAAGCTTTCTTT
>TRBJ2-1|.|TRBV4-1|.
CASSQRGTEQFF
TGCGCCAGCAGCCAAAGGGGAACTGAGCAGTTCTTC
>TRBJ2-6|.|TRBV4-3|.
CASSQLHRVDGSGANVLTF
TGCGCCAGCAGCCAACTTCACAGGGTGGATGGCTCTGGGGCCAACGTCCTGACTTTC
>TRBJ2-1|.|TRBV27|TRBD2
CASSLGLAGGPDEQFF
TGTGCCAGCAGTTTGGGCCTAGCGGGGGGGCCCGATGAGCAGTTCTTC
>TRBJ1-3|.|TRBV20-1|.
CSARGAAIYF
TGCAGTGCTAGGGGTGCGGCCATATATTTT
>TRBJ2-7|.|TRBV15|TRBD1
CATSPIGQGAYEQYF
TGTGCCACCAGCCCGATCGGTCAGGGGGCCTACGAGCAGTACTTC
>TRBJ1-1|.|TRBV7-6|.
CASSLELVTNTEAFF
TGTGCCAGCAGCTTAGAGCTAGTAACGAACACTGAAGCTTTCTTT
>TRBJ1-2|.|TRBV6-1|TRBD1
CALQGVRYGYTF
TGTGCCCTCCAGGGGGTCCGATATGGCTACACCTTC
>TRBJ2-1|.|TRBV5-1|TRBD2
CASSPSLTSGGGYEQFF
TGCGCCAGCAGCCCTTCTTTAACTAGCGGGGGGGGGTATGAGCAGTTCTTC
>TRBJ1-1|.|TRBV5-1|.
CASSIRFSSNTEAFF
TGCGCCAGCAGCATCCGGTTCTCCTCGAACACTGAAGCTTTCTTT
>TRBJ1-4|.|TRBV4-1|TRBD1
CASSQVPTGDSRGEKLFF
TGCGCCAGCAGCCAAGTACCGACAGGGGATAGTCGAGGTGAAAAACTGTTTTTT
>TRBJ2-2|.|TRBV14|.
CASSQDRRTGELFF
TGTGCCAGCAGCCAAGATAGGCGGACCGGGGAGCTGTTTTTT
>TRBJ1-3|.|TRBV7-3|.
CASSLIGGDSIYF
TGTGCCAGCAGCTTAATAGGAGGTGATTCCATATATTTT
>TRBJ1-1|.|TRBV5-1|.
CASSGGATEAFF
TGCGCCAGCAGCGGGGGGGCCACTGAAGCTTTCTTT
>TRBJ1-1|.|TRBV4-1|TRBD1
CASSPDREDTEAFF
TGCGCCAGCAGCCCCGACAGGGAGGATACTGAAGCTTTCTTT
>TRBJ1-5|.|TRBV19|.
CASSIIGGTNQPQHF
TGTGCCAGTAGTATAATTGGGGGCACAAATCAGCCCCAGCATTTT
>TRBJ2-5|.|TRBV4-3|.
CASSQDLSRVTQTQYF
TGCGCCAGCAGCCAAGACCTATCCAGGGTTACGCAGACCCAGTACTTC
>TRBJ2-2|.|TRBV6-1|.
CASSEAGGTGPALVNTGELFF
TGTGCCAGCAGTGAAGCGGGGGGGACAGGTCCGGCTCTAGTAAATACCGGGGAGCTGTTTTTT